This TCR beta chain is drawn from a study of memory CD4+ T cells and cytomegalovirus serostatus. Study in general: This sample comes from healthy Belgian adults, fewer than ten CMV seropositive, approximately 24 seronegative.

Single viable CD3+CD4+CD8-CD45RO+ cells were sorted as the memory CD4+ T cells. After thawing, CD4+ T cells were positively selected. Libraries were prepared by immunoSEQ multiplex PCR; TCRdb keeps only in-frame clonotypes and omits some of them. This sample has around 63,000 clones; 60% to 85% occur once, and the top ten carry roughly 4.4%. Whole-study results and caveats: Suggested: most of the CMV-linked TCR signature lies in CD4+ memory cells. About 40% of the roughly 160 known CMV-associated TCRbeta sequences appeared in CD4+ memory.

The CDR3 consists of 16 residues. Trimming removed 3 bases from V and 0 bases from J, with 14 bases in between. From germline, CDR1 is SGHRS and CDR2 YFSETQ. The table lists this clone with a few counts. Its antigen is still unknown. The specimen sequenced was memory CD4+ T cells from blood. The rearrangement uses TRBV5-1 and TRBJ2-3; no reliable D call. This receptor was identified in an adult in good health and CMV-seropositive. The CDR3 nucleotides are TGCGCCAGCAGCTCCGAAGGCAGATCCAGCACAGATACGCAGTATTTT. Translating it yields CASSSEGRSSTDTQYF.